These 19 T cell receptor beta chains came from one sample sequenced in a study of cytomegalovirus exposure and HLA in healthy donors. Use of 60 Vbeta and 13 Jbeta primers characterized the PCR. Produced via immunoSEQ multiplex PCR; TCRdb's table is partial and in-frame only. The sample consists of approximately 140,000 clones, more than 80% of them appearing once. Material for sequencing was PBMCs. The source is a middle-aged woman in good health and CMV-seropositive.

The count of this clone is one. The chain recombines TRBV28 with TRBJ1-1, with D possibly being TRBD1 (6 bases). CDR3 length equals 15 residues. Trimming removed 0 bases at V and 0 bases at J, with 8 bases between. CDR1 and CDR2 from the germline V gene are MDHEN and SYDVKM. CDR3 region: CASSLWAGVNTEAFF. CDR3 DNA sequence: TGTGCCAGCAGTTTATGGGCAGGGGTGAACACTGAAGCTTTCTTT.

The chain recombines TRBV4-1 with TRBJ2-3; TRBD2 aligns across 11 bases. CDR3 length: 18 residues. J lost 0 bases, V lost 2 bases, and 7 bases had no gene match. Germline lookup yields CDR1 MGHRA and CDR2 YSYEKL. CDR3 sequence: CASSQPPASGGSTDTQYF. CDR3 bases: TGCGCCAGCAGCCAACCTCCTGCTAGCGGGGGGAGCACAGATACGCAGTATTTT.

The table lists this clone with a few counts. The chain uses TRBV27 and TRBJ2-2, with 8 bases matching TRBD1. V lost 6 bases to trimming and J lost 7 bases; unmatched junction nucleotides: 7. Looked up from germline, CDR1 is MNHEY and CDR2 is SMNVEV (reference sequence). CDR3 length: 14 residues. The CDR3 reads CASRGQGSDGELFF. DNA of the CDR3: TGTGCCAGCAGAGGACAGGGTTCGGACGGGGAGCTGTTTTTT.

V and J are TRBV18 and TRBJ2-1; tentatively, D is TRBD2 (6 bases). Germline V gene sequence: CDR1 KGHSH, CDR2 LQKENI. CDR3 length: 12 amino acids. V lost 3 bases and J lost 8, with 8 bases in between. CDR3 sequence: CASSPRLDEQFF. The DNA of the CDR3 is TGTGCCAGCTCACCGCGACTAGATGAGCAGTTCTTC.

The chain has TRBV19 and TRBJ1-2; 7 positions match TRBD1. The CDR3 is made up of 17 amino acids. In germline, CDR1 is LNHDA, CDR2 SQIVND (reference sequence). The V segment lost 3 bases and the J segment 3 bases; nucleotides outside the gene matches: 13. The CDR3 sequence is CASSITRGSKGYYGYTF. Here the CDR3 DNA reads TGTGCCAGTAGTATCACCAGGGGGTCCAAGGGGTACTATGGCTACACCTTC.

This chain connects TRBV5-1 to TRBJ2-1; D is possibly TRBD2 (5 bases). Germline loops: CDR1 SGHRS, CDR2 YFSETQ. Trimming took 0 bases from V and 7 from J, leaving 17 bases between them. The CDR3 runs to 16 residues. CDR3 amino acids: CASSLGVVGVGNEQFF. The CDR3 coding sequence is TGCGCCAGCAGCTTGGGGGTCGTGGGAGTGGGGAATGAGCAGTTCTTC.

The J gene is TRBJ1-1, the V gene TRBV7-9; D is undetermined. Germline CDR1 is SEHNR and CDR2 is FQNEAQ (reference sequence). The CDR3 contains 15 residues. Trimming took 0 bases from V and 8 from J, leaving 16 bases between them. In DNA, the CDR3 is TGTGCCAGCAGCTTAGCCTCAGTGACGGGGTGGGAAGCTTTCTTT. Its protein is CASSLASVTGWEAFF.

This chain connects TRBV27 to TRBJ1-5; 7 nucleotides match TRBD1. Germline lookup yields CDR1 MNHEY and CDR2 SMNVEV (reference sequence). The CDR3 spans 12 residues. V shed 6 bases and J 7 bases; nucleotides not matched to a gene: 3. The CDR3, as DNA: TGTGCCAGCAGGACAGGGTTCCAGCCCCAGCATTTT. Its protein is CASRTGFQPQHF.

A remark on this clone: A read error may account for a junction end that differs from germline. V gene TRBV7-7 combines with J gene TRBJ2-1; D might be TRBD2 (5 bases). The CDR3 spans 13 residues. CDR1 SSHAT and CDR2 FNYEAQ come from the germline V gene (reference sequence). The CDR3 loop reads CASSSGAYNEQFF. CDR3 sequence (DNA): TGTGCTAGCAGCTCCGGGGCCTACAATGAGCAGTTCTTC.

The chain couples TRBV11-2 to TRBJ2-1, with D possibly being TRBD2 (6 bases). V was shortened by 5 bases and J by 7 bases, with 21 bases between the two germline ends. The CDR3 totals 16 residues. The germline CDR1 and CDR2 sequences are SGHAT and FQNNGV. The CDR3 nucleotides are TGTGCCAGCAGCCCATTAAGAGCGGGCCCGCGTAATGAGCAGTTCTTC. It translates to CASSPLRAGPRNEQFF.

The genes are TRBV6-5 and TRBJ2-7; TRBD2 is a possible D gene (5 bases). Germline V lookup: CDR1 MNHEY, CDR2 SVGAGI. The CDR3 has 11 residues. Trimming took 2 bases from V and 8 from J, leaving 7 bases between them. The CDR3 DNA reads TGTGCCAGCAGTTACGGGAGTCAGCAGTACTTC. Encoded protein: CASSYGSQQYF.

The V call is TRBV19, the J call TRBJ2-2, with D perhaps matching TRBD2 (5 bases). V gave up 10 bases and J gave up 3 bases, with 15 bases separating them. CDR1 and CDR2 (germline): LNHDA, SQIVND (reference sequence). The CDR3 contains 14 residues. In DNA form, the CDR3 reads TGTGCCACCTCTTACTGGGGAGACACCGGGGAGCTGTTTTTT. Residues: CATSYWGDTGELFF.

The chain carries TRBV19 and TRBJ2-3; a possible D gene is TRBD1 (5 bases). Between the trimmed V and J ends, which lost 5 bases and 2 bases, there was a span of 14 bases. This CDR3 has 15 amino acids. Germline values: CDR1 LNHDA, CDR2 SQIVND (reference sequence). The CDR3 region has the DNA TGTGCCAGTAGTGGGGCACCGTACTACACAGATACGCAGTATTTT. Amino acid sequence: CASSGAPYYTDTQYF.

This chain joins TRBV5-4 and TRBJ2-1; D unclear. CDR1 SGHNT and CDR2 YYREEE come from the germline V gene (reference sequence). CDR3 length equals 16 residues. Trimming removed 2 bases at V and 3 bases at J, with 15 bases between. The CDR3 spells CASSFKRVVLYNEQFF. For the CDR3, the DNA is TGTGCCAGCAGCTTTAAACGGGTTGTACTCTACAATGAGCAGTTCTTC.

The J gene is TRBJ2-7, the V gene TRBV7-8, with 11 bases matching TRBD1. The CDR3 runs 15 residues. Germline trimming cut 3 bases from V and 4 bases from J; bases unmatched to any gene: 5. Germline CDR1 reads SGHVS; CDR2 reads FQNEAQ. The CDR3 region has the DNA TGTGCCAGCAGCTTCAGGACAGGGGGCACGTACGAGCAGTACTTC. Its protein is CASSFRTGGTYEQYF.

The V and J genes are TRBV19 and TRBJ2-2; TRBD2 matches 10 bases. This CDR3 has 15 residues. Germline V lookup: CDR1 LNHDA, CDR2 SQIVND (reference sequence). J gave up 4 bases and V 7 bases, and 6 bases lay outside the gene matches. CDR3 in amino acids: CASMQREGGTGELFF. For the CDR3, the DNA is TGTGCCAGTATGCAGCGGGAGGGCGGCACCGGGGAGCTGTTTTTT.

The CDR3 region has the DNA TGTGCCAGCAGTTTTCTACTAGCGGGAGTTAAAGATACGCAGTATTTT. As protein: CASSFLLAGVKDTQYF. V is TRBV27 and J is TRBJ2-3, with 11 bases identical to TRBD2. The germline gives CDR1 MNHEY, CDR2 SMNVEV (reference sequence). The CDR3 covers 16 residues. Trimming removed 3 bases from V and 5 bases from J; junction bases left unmatched: 7.

This chain connects TRBV29-1 to TRBJ2-7; 11 nucleotides line up with TRBD1. In germline, CDR1 is SQVTM, CDR2 ANQGSEA. J lost 6 bases, V lost 6 bases, and 13 bases had no gene match. The CDR3 extends over 15 amino acids. CDR3 DNA: TGCAGCGTAGACGAGGGTCCTGGGACAGGGGGCGAGCAGTACTTC. Translated: CSVDEGPGTGGEQYF.

The rearrangement links TRBV10-3 to TRBJ2-7; TRBD2 agrees at 10 bases. After removal of 9 bases from V and 0 bases from J, the junction contained 5 bases not matched to a gene. The germline gives CDR1 ENHRY, CDR2 SYGVKD. The CDR3 runs 14 residues. CDR3 bases: TGTGCCATTAGAAGCGGGAGGGCCTCCTACGAGCAGTACTTC. It codes for CAIRSGRASYEQYF.